The 27 T cell receptor beta chains in this list originate from one sample, sequenced in a study of regulatory T cells in long-lasting Graves disease. This sample's time point: persistent/refractory GD, antithyroid drugs over 5 years with positive TRAb. TCR sequences were obtained from RNA taken from PBMCs. Combining iRepertoire HTBI primers with Arm-PCR of CDR3 regions, the authors built TCR beta libraries. MiXCR, run by TCRdb on the multiplex PCR reads, gives a single entry per CDR3 protein. Of fewer than 450,000 distinct CDR3 sequences in the sample, less than 25% were seen once. Sample: peripheral blood mononuclear cells (PBMCs), taken when the disease was refractory, from a patient treated with antithyroid drugs. All receptors derive from a female donor with Graves disease.

This clonotype was observed a few times. The rearrangement joins TRBV7-9 to TRBJ2-7; TRBD1 is a possible D gene (6 bases). With 3 bases removed from V and 10 bases from J, the gap between germline ends came to 16 bases. The length of the CDR3 is 13 residues. Germline-derived CDR1 and CDR2 are SEHNR and FQNEAQ (reference sequence). The CDR3 region is CASSLETGREQYF. CDR3 DNA sequence: TGTGCCAGCAGCTTGGAAACAGGGCGCGAACAGTACTTC.

V and J are TRBV5-1 and TRBJ2-5, with D unresolved. V was trimmed by 2 bases and J by 0 bases, leaving 5 bases between them. Germline V gene lookup returns CDR1 SGHRS and CDR2 YFSETQ. The CDR3 loop spans 13 amino acids. CDR3 sequence (DNA): TGCGCCAGCAGCTTATACGACCAAGAGACCCAGTACTTC. Translation gives CASSLYDQETQYF.

V and J are TRBV20-1 and TRBJ1-1; TRBD1 matches at 8 bases. The trim removed 2 bases at V and 4 bases at J, leaving 6 bases unmatched. This CDR3 contains 14 residues. The germline CDR1 and CDR2 sequences are DFQATT and SNEGSKA (reference sequence). The chain's CDR3 is CSARRYRGITEAFF. The CDR3 DNA sequence: TGCAGTGCTAGACGGTACAGGGGGATCACTGAAGCTTTCTTT.

This clonotype has just a few counts. The chain is built from TRBV6-1 and TRBJ2-3, with 9 bases identical to TRBD1. Germline V gene lookup returns CDR1 MNHNS and CDR2 SASEGT. V lost 7 bases and J lost 2; bases outside the gene matches: 7. The CDR3 extends over 15 amino acids. The CDR3 spells CASKPGTGFTDTQYF. The DNA of the CDR3 is TGTGCCAGCAAGCCCGGGACAGGGTTCACAGATACGCAGTATTTT.

This clonotype was counted between two and nine times. V and J are TRBV30 and TRBJ1-2; D unresolved. Germline CDR1 GTSNPN, CDR2 SVGIG (reference sequence). Between the trimmed V and J ends, which lost 3 bases and 9 bases, there was a span of 8 bases. This CDR3 is 10 amino acids long. CDR3 amino acids: CAWRTASYTF. The CDR3 nucleotides are TGTGCCTGGAGGACGGCGAGCTACACCTTC.

The rearrangement joins TRBV19 to TRBJ2-7; TRBD2 aligns across 13 bases. With V trimmed by 3 bases and J by 3 bases, 8 bases remained unmatched. Germline V lookup: CDR1 LNHDA, CDR2 SQIVND (reference sequence). This CDR3 is built from 17 residues. The CDR3 loop reads CASSISPGTSGIYEQYF. CDR3 DNA: TGTGCCAGTAGTATTTCCCCTGGGACTAGCGGGATCTACGAGCAGTACTTC.

V and J are TRBV10-2 and TRBJ1-1; D is possibly TRBD1 (5 bases). There are 12 residues in the CDR3. Trimming took off 7 bases at V and 5 bases at J, with 11 bases between the two ends. Germline V CDR1 and CDR2: WSHSY, SAAADI. The DNA of the CDR3 is TGCGCCAGCAATTTTGAGGGGACTGAAGCTTTCTTT. As protein: CASNFEGTEAFF.

This clonotype was seen a handful of times. The rearrangement links TRBV30 to TRBJ2-2, with D tentatively TRBD1 (5 bases). CDR1 and CDR2 (germline): GTSNPN, SVGIG (reference sequence). CDR3 size: 13 residues. The CDR3 DNA is TGTGTCACTCAAGGGGATTTCACCGGGGAGCTGTTTTTT. This translates into CVTQGDFTGELFF.

This clonotype has ten or more counts. The chain couples TRBV12-3 or TRBV12-4 to TRBJ2-5; TRBD1 is a possible D gene (6 bases). This CDR3 has 14 amino acids. V lost 3 bases and J lost 3, with 11 bases in between. CDR3 nucleotide sequence: TGTGCCAGCAGTTTTCAGGGGTTGGAAGAGACCCAGTACTTC. It encodes CASSFQGLEETQYF.

In its sample, this clonotype was seen many times. The V call is TRBV2, the J call TRBJ1-1, with a possible D match to TRBD1 (5 bases). V lost 4 bases, J lost 4 bases, and 13 bases lay in between. The germline gives CDR1 SNHLY, CDR2 FYNNEI. This CDR3 comprises 14 residues. CDR3 coding DNA: TGTGCCAGCAGTGCGACGGGGGTGAGCACTGAAGCTTTCTTT. It translates to CASSATGVSTEAFF. Complete variable domain (other parts from reference TRBV2 and TRBJ1-1): EPEVTQTPSHQVTQMGQEVILRCVPISNHLYFYWYRQILGQKVEFLVSFYNNEISEKSEIFDDQFSVERPDGSNFTLKIRSTKLEDSAMYFCASSATGVSTEAFFGQGTRLTVV.

The V gene is TRBV14, the J gene TRBJ1-2; D ambiguous. Germline values: CDR1 SGHDN, CDR2 FVKESK. The CDR3 consists of 14 residues. V gave up 3 bases and J gave up 5 bases, with 13 bases separating them. The CDR3 nucleotides are TGTGCCAGCAGCCAGGGTATTAGGAAATATGGCTACACCTTC. Amino acids: CASSQGIRKYGYTF.

This clonotype was observed many times. This chain connects TRBV6-2 or TRBV6-3 to TRBJ1-2, with D maybe TRBD1 (5 bases). V was pared by 2 bases and J by 5 bases, with 15 bases between. The CDR3 spans 15 residues. Germline V gene sequence: CDR1 MNHEY, CDR2 SVGEGT. CDR3 sequence (DNA): TGTGCCAGCAGTTACGGGCAGGGATTATCGTATGGCTACACCTTC. It specifies CASSYGQGLSYGYTF.

This clonotype came up many times. The chain carries TRBV28 and TRBJ2-4; 7 bases are shared with TRBD2. V shed 1 base and J 11 bases; nucleotides not matched to a gene: 20. There are 18 residues in the CDR3. Germline values: CDR1 MDHEN, CDR2 SYDVKM. DNA of the CDR3: TGTGCCAGCAGTTTATCCTGGGGGGGAGCGGGGTGGGGGATTGTTCAGTACTTC. Its translation: CASSLSWGGAGWGIVQYF.

At least ten counts were recorded for this clonotype. V usage is TRBV28 and J usage is TRBJ1-6, with a weak D call TRBD1 (5 bases). V was clipped by 7 bases and J by 14 bases, with 24 bases between them. Germline CDR1 and CDR2: MDHEN and SYDVKM. This CDR3 spans 15 amino acids. As DNA, the CDR3 is TGTGCCAGCAATACCGCCGGGACCCAATTCAGGGCCCTCCACTTT. Residues: CASNTAGTQFRALHF.

The sample holds a few counts of this clonotype. This sequence joins TRBV12-3 or TRBV12-4 and TRBJ2-7; the match to TRBD2 covers 9 bases. Trimming cost V 5 bases and J 4 bases; bases outside gene matches: 12. The CDR3 contains 16 residues. The CDR3 loop is CASSDPISGSGYEQYF. The CDR3 DNA reads as TGTGCCAGCAGTGATCCTATTAGCGGGAGTGGGTACGAGCAGTACTTC.

In this sample, this clonotype turned up many times. The chain uses TRBV6-9 and TRBJ1-1; TRBD1 agrees at 8 bases. Germline CDR1 reads MNHGY; CDR2 reads SVAAGI. J lost 3 bases, V lost 3 bases, and 6 bases had no gene match. CDR3 length equals 15 residues. CDR3 nucleotide sequence: TGTGCCAGCAGTTACGGACAGGGTCAATACACTGAAGCTTTCTTT. This encodes CASSYGQGQYTEAFF.

To note about this clonotype: Possible read error: a much larger clone is one base away. V usage is TRBV30 and J usage is TRBJ1-1; 9 positions match TRBD1. From germline, CDR1 is GTSNPN and CDR2 SVGIG (reference sequence). The CDR3 length is 13 residues. The junction had 5 bases not matched to a gene; V was cut back by 5 bases and J by 4 bases. This chain's CDR3 is CAWGRQGGTEAFF. The CDR3 DNA reads TGTGCCTGGGGTCGACAGGGGGGCACTGAAGCTTTCTTT.

The sample holds many counts of this clonotype. The chain combines TRBV20-1 with TRBJ1-4; D gene uncertain. The CDR3 has 13 amino acids. The germline V and J ends were trimmed by 6 bases and 3 bases, with 11 bases remaining between them. The germline CDR1 and CDR2 sequences are DFQATT and SNEGSKA (reference sequence). The CDR3 nucleotides are TGCAGTGCCATCCCCCTGGCTAATGAAAAACTGTTTTTT. Encoded protein: CSAIPLANEKLFF.

This clonotype was seen repeatedly, ten times or more. The rearrangement joins TRBV28 to TRBJ1-5; 9 nucleotides align to TRBD1. Trimming cost V 5 bases and J 7 bases; bases outside gene matches: 6. Germline-derived CDR1 and CDR2 are MDHEN and SYDVKM. This CDR3 is 14 amino acids long. CDR3 loop: CASSVTGGGQPQHF. For the CDR3, the DNA is TGTGCCAGCAGTGTAACAGGGGGCGGACAGCCCCAGCATTTT.

This sequence joins TRBV11-1 and TRBJ2-6; D might be TRBD1 (6 bases). This CDR3 is built from 20 residues. V was pared by 5 bases and J by 1 base, with 24 bases between. The germline V gene has CDR1 SGHAT and CDR2 FQDESV (reference sequence). The CDR3 DNA reads TGTGCCAGCAGCATGCCTAGGGACAACAGATTCGGGTCTGGGGCCAACGTCCTGACTTTC. Translation gives CASSMPRDNRFGSGANVLTF.

The chain uses TRBV5-1 and TRBJ2-7; TRBD1 matches 7 bases. Trimming at V came to 4 bases and at J to 7 bases, leaving 8 bases not matched to a gene. CDR3 length: 13 amino acids. CDR1 and CDR2 (germline): SGHRS, YFSETQ. The CDR3 DNA reads TGCGCCAGCAGCCCGGGACAGTCTTTTGAGCAGTACTTC. Its protein is CASSPGQSFEQYF.

This chain connects TRBV6-2 or TRBV6-3 to TRBJ2-3, with D maybe TRBD1 (6 bases). Looked up from germline, CDR1 is MNHEY and CDR2 is SVGEGT. The CDR3 loop spans 14 amino acids. Deletions cut 4 bases from V and 4 bases from J, with 12 bases between. CDR3 nucleotides: TGTGCCAGCAGTTCGACAGGACCTCCAGATACGCAGTATTTT. Translation: CASSSTGPPDTQYF.

The gene calls are TRBV19 and TRBJ1-5, with 7 bases that match TRBD1. The germline gives CDR1 LNHDA, CDR2 SQIVND (reference sequence). The CDR3 consists of 16 residues. V shed 4 bases, J shed 2 bases, and the junction held 8 bases outside the gene matches. The CDR3 region has the DNA TGTGCCAGTAGTACACCGACAGGGATGGGCAATCAGCCCCAGCATTTT. Translated, it gives CASSTPTGMGNQPQHF.

The chain combines TRBV6-1 with TRBJ1-4; a possible D gene is TRBD1 (6 bases). V was clipped by 3 bases and J by 6 bases, with 14 bases between them. From germline, CDR1 is MNHNS and CDR2 SASEGT. CDR3 length: 15 residues. In nucleotides, the CDR3 is TGTGCCAGCAGTGACGGGGGCGGCCCCTATGAAAAACTGTTTTTT. It codes for CASSDGGGPYEKLFF.

The rearrangement uses TRBV7-8 and TRBJ1-1; a weak D match, TRBD1 (6 bases). The CDR3 runs to 13 residues. Germline assignment: CDR1 SGHVS and CDR2 FQNEAQ. V gave up 3 bases and J gave up 10 bases, with 15 bases separating them. The CDR3 coding sequence is TGTGCCAGCAGCTTCCGGACAGCAAACGGAGCTTTCTTT. It encodes CASSFRTANGAFF.

This clonotype was picked up a small number of times. The V gene is TRBV5-1, the J gene TRBJ2-2; D not certain. CDR1 SGHRS and CDR2 YFSETQ come from the germline V gene. V gave up 4 bases and J gave up 2 bases, with 12 bases separating them. CDR3 size: 15 residues. The CDR3 loop is CASSPKLSNTGELFF. The CDR3 region has the DNA TGCGCCAGCAGCCCAAAGTTATCTAACACCGGGGAGCTGTTTTTT.

This clonotype showed up many times. This chain links TRBV28 with TRBJ1-6, with unresolved D. There are 12 residues in the CDR3. Trimming pared 2 bases from V and 8 bases from J, leaving 4 bases between. Germline V CDR1 and CDR2: MDHEN, SYDVKM. CDR3 DNA sequence: TGTGCCAGCAGTTTACTGGATTCACCCCTCCACTTT. Protein sequence: CASSLLDSPLHF.